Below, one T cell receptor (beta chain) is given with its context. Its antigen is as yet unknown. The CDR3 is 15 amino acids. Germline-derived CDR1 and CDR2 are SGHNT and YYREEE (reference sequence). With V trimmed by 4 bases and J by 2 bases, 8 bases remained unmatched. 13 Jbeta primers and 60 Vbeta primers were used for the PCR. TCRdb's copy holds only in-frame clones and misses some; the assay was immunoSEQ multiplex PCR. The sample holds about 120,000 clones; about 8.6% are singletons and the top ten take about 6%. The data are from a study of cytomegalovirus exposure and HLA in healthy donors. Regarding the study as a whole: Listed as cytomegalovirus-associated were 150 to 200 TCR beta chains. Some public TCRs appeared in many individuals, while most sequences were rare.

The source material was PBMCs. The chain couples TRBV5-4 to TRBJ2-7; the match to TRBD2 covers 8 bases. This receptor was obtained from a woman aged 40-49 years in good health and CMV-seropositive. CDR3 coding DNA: TGTGCCAGCAGCCCCCGGGGGGGCCCGACCTACGAGCAGTACTTC. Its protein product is CASSPRGGPTYEQYF.